This paragraph reports one TCR beta chain. What it binds is unknown. A far larger clone is just one base off, so this is likely a read error. Cultured CD4+ T-cell DNA underwent Oncomine TCR Beta short-read sequencing. TCRdb independently ran MiXCR on the PCR reads; one entry per CDR3 protein. The data hold roughly 20,000 distinct CDR3 sequences, with around 52% observed a single time. These data are taken from a study of vaccination and CD4 T cells after COVID-19. Regarding the study as a whole: Reactive clonotype counts went from median about 21 after infection to 30 to 45 after vaccination, nonsignificantly.

Time point here: late sampling 161 to 241 days after vaccination in three convalescent patients. The sample's treatment: approximately nine-day PBMC culture with coronavirus spike peptide pools or control peptides (ViraFEST assay). The V and J ends lost 4 bases and 0 bases respectively, with 7 bases between them. The CDR3 has 15 amino acids. Germline CDR1 reads MRHNA; CDR2 reads SNTAGT. Sequenced material: CD4+ T cells from blood, cultured in vitro, taken about 7 months after SARS-CoV-2 vaccination. The sequence derives from a human donor who had recovered from COVID-19. This sequence joins TRBV6-4 and TRBJ2-6; D is possibly TRBD1 (6 bases). As DNA, the CDR3 is TGTGCCAGCAGTGGGACAGTCTCTGGGGCCAACGTCCTGACTTTC. The encoded protein is CASSGTVSGANVLTF.